This T cell receptor beta chain is from a study of T cell responses to AZD1222 COVID-19 vaccine. The study's findings and limits: Following two doses of AZD1222, Spike-specific TCR breadth and depth rose.

The CDR3 is 16 amino acids. Trimming took off 1 base at V and 3 bases at J, with 15 bases between the two ends. Germline assignment: CDR1 ENHRY and CDR2 SYGVKD. Note on this clone: Its antigen is not identified.

Generated by immunoSEQ multiplex PCR, the TCRdb table keeps only in-frame clones and is missing some. Among under 150,000 clones listed, 90% were seen once. The material sequenced was peripheral blood, taken on day 0 of AZD1222 vaccination. The V gene is TRBV10-3, the J gene TRBJ1-2, with D uncertain. The receptor comes from an adult in good health. The CDR3 DNA reads TGTGCCATCAGTGAGTTTCTCAGCCCTCGGGACTATGGCTACACCTTC. Translation: CAISEFLSPRDYGYTF.